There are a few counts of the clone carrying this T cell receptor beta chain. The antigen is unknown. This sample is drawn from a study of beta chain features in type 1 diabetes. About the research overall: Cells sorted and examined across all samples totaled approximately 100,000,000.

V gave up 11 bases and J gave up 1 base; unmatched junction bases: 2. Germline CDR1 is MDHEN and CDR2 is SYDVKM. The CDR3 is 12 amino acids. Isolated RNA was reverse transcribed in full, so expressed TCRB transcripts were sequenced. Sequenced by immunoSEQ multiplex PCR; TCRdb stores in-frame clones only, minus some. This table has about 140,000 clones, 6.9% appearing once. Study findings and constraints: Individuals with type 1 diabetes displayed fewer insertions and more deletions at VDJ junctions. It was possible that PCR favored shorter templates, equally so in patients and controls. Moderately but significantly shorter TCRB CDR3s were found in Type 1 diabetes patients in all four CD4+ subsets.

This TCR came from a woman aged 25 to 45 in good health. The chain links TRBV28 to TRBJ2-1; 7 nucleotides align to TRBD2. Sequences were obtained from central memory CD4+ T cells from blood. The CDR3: CAAGVSYNEQFF. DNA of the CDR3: TGTGCCGCGGGAGTATCCTACAATGAGCAGTTCTTC.